This entry lists 27 T cell receptor beta chains sequenced from one sample in a study of Ad26.COV2.S vaccination and SARS-CoV-2 variants. Treatment indicated: over 15 received Ad26.COV2.S at low or high dose, single or two shots; roughly five received placebo; per-sample allocation not given. Specimen acquisition occurred on day 63 following the initial vaccine or placebo injection. Some clones are missing from TCRdb's copy, which holds only in-frame ones; the method was immunoSEQ multiplex PCR. The table has around 450,000 clones, nearly 90% seen once; the top ten hold around 2.5%. The sequencing here drew on peripheral blood, taken in a trial of Ad26.COV2.S vaccine versus placebo. These TCRs come from a person between 18 and 65 years old who received the Ad26.COV2.S COVID-19 vaccine or a placebo.

The chain has TRBV4-2 and TRBJ2-1, with TRBD2 matching over 13 bases. Per germline, CDR1 LGHNA and CDR2 YNFKEQ. V trimming: 3 bases; J trimming: 10 bases; junction bases outside the gene matches: 6. The CDR3 consists of 15 residues. Here the CDR3 DNA reads TGTGCCAGCAGCCAGATGGAGGGACTAGCGGGGGAGCAGTTCTTC. Its translation: CASSQMEGLAGEQFF.

The chain combines TRBV5-1 with TRBJ1-4, with D maybe TRBD1 (6 bases). The CDR3 contains 15 residues. Trimming took 3 bases from V and 0 from J, leaving 9 bases between them. Per germline, CDR1 SGHRS and CDR2 YFSETQ. CDR3 DNA sequence: TGCGCCAGCAGCTCAGGGGTTGCAACTAATGAAAAACTGTTTTTT. It is translated as CASSSGVATNEKLFF.

The chain combines TRBV6-5 with TRBJ2-7, with 9 bases matching TRBD1. Germline V gives CDR1 MNHEY, CDR2 SVGAGI. CDR3 length: 15 residues. The junction had 7 bases not matched to a gene; V was cut back by 5 bases and J by 2 bases. In DNA form, the CDR3 reads TGTGCCAGCAGTCGGACAGGGGATCGCGCCTACGAGCAGTACTTC. Its protein is CASSRTGDRAYEQYF.

J is TRBJ2-5 and V is TRBV12-5; 7 positions agree with TRBD1. Germline CDR1 reads LGHNT; CDR2 reads FRNRAP. CDR3 length: 18 amino acids. V lost 0 bases and J lost 1; bases outside the gene matches: 11. CDR3 in DNA: TGTGCTAGTGGTTTGGTAGATCCGGGACAGCCTATCCAAGAGACCCAGTACTTC. Translating it yields CASGLVDPGQPIQETQYF. The full variable domain, rest sourced from reference TRBV12-5 and TRBJ2-5, is DARVTQTPRHKVTEMGQEVTMRCQPILGHNTVFWYRQTMMQGLELLAYFRNRAPLDDSGMPKDRFSAEMPDATLATLKIQPSEPRDSAVYFCASGLVDPGQPIQETQYFGPGTRLLVL.

The CDR3 protein is CASSLRGEGTYEQYV. CDR3 coding DNA: TGTGCCAGCAGCCTTCGGGGGGAGGGAACCTACGAGCAGTACGTC. This chain links TRBV7-9 with TRBJ2-7, with 7 bases aligning to TRBD2. J gave up 2 bases and V 5 bases, and 9 bases lay outside the gene matches. The CDR3 spans 15 residues. Per the germline V gene, CDR1 is SEHNR and CDR2 is FQNEAQ (reference sequence).

The genes are TRBV7-2 and TRBJ2-7; 8 bases fit TRBD1. Germline V gene data show CDR1 as SGHTA and CDR2 as FQGNSA. CDR3 length equals 14 residues. V trimming: 4 bases; J trimming: 6 bases; junction bases outside the gene matches: 8. CDR3 nucleotides: TGTGCCAGCAGCTCCCCAGGGGGCTCGCCCGAGCAGTACTTC. The encoded protein is CASSSPGGSPEQYF.

The chain is built from TRBV7-8 and TRBJ2-4, with 8 bases aligning to TRBD1. V dropped 5 bases and J dropped 7; count of bases not matched to a gene: 10. CDR1 is SGHVS and CDR2 is FQNEAQ in the germline V gene. The CDR3 is 15 amino acids. This chain's CDR3 is CASSTHFGQGNIQYF. The DNA of the CDR3 is TGTGCCAGCAGCACTCACTTCGGACAGGGCAACATTCAGTACTTC. The variable domain in full, completed from reference TRBV7-8 and TRBJ2-4, reads GAGVSQSPRYKVAKRGQDVALRCDPISGHVSLFWYQQALGQGPEFLTYFQNEAQLDKSGLPSDRFFAERPEGSVSTLKIQRTQQEDSAVYLCASSTHFGQGNIQYFGAGTRLSVL.

The CDR3 DNA is TGTGCCTGGAGTAAGGGGGGGGCGTATGAAAAACTGTTTTTT. Translated: CAWSKGGAYEKLFF. The chain carries TRBV30 and TRBJ1-4; D is possibly TRBD1 (6 bases). Deletions cut 2 bases from V and 6 bases from J, with 13 bases between. There are 14 residues in the CDR3. Germline V lookup: CDR1 GTSNPN, CDR2 SVGIG (reference sequence).

The sample holds one count of this clone. The chain uses TRBV6-5 and TRBJ1-3; D is unclear. V was shortened by 5 bases and J by 0 bases, with 5 bases between the two germline ends. The CDR3 consists of 13 residues. Germline V gives CDR1 MNHEY, CDR2 SVGAGI. The CDR3 spells CASSLLSGNTIYF. The CDR3 DNA reads TGTGCCAGCAGTCTCCTCTCTGGAAACACCATATATTTT.

The chain carries TRBV3-1 (or the pseudogene TRBV3-2) and TRBJ1-3; 9 positions match TRBD1. Trimming cost V 4 bases and J 4 bases; bases outside gene matches: 2. Per germline, CDR1 LGHDT and CDR2 YNNKEL (reference sequence). The length of the CDR3 is 14 residues. CDR3 residues: CASSRTGEGNTIYF. The CDR3 DNA reads TGTGCCAGCAGCCGGACAGGGGAAGGAAACACCATATATTTT.

There are a few counts of this clone. This chain connects TRBV12-5 to TRBJ1-4; 12 nucleotides agree with TRBD1. Germline lookup yields CDR1 LGHNT and CDR2 FRNRAP. The CDR3 extends over 16 amino acids. J gave up 2 bases and V 5 bases, and 3 bases lay outside the gene matches. CDR3 bases: TGTGCTAGTGGTCGGGACAGGGGGCGGACTAATGAAAAACTGTTTTTT. Protein product: CASGRDRGRTNEKLFF.

A single count supports this clone. The chain uses TRBV4-3 and TRBJ1-1; tentatively, D is TRBD1 (5 bases). V was shortened by 1 base and J by 3 bases, with 12 bases between the two germline ends. The CDR3 contains 15 residues. Per germline, CDR1 LGHNA and CDR2 YSLEER. This CDR3 reads CASSQAGTSYTEAFF. The CDR3 DNA is TGCGCCAGCAGCCAAGCAGGGACTTCTTACACTGAAGCTTTCTTT.

This sequence joins TRBV24-1 and TRBJ2-1, with 7 bases that match TRBD2. V trimming: 0 bases; J trimming: 7 bases; junction bases outside the gene matches: 5. The germline CDR1 and CDR2 sequences are KGHDR and SFDVKD. CDR3 size: 15 residues. CDR3 bases: TGTGCCACCAGTGATTTGGGGGAGGGCCGGAATGAGCAGTTCTTC. Protein sequence: CATSDLGEGRNEQFF.

In this sample, this clone turned up once. The chain uses TRBV7-3 and TRBJ2-2; D gene ambiguous. Germline values: CDR1 SGHTA, CDR2 FQGTGA. This CDR3 is 15 amino acids long. Trimming removed 1 base at V and 1 base at J, with 7 bases between. In DNA, the CDR3 is TGTGCCAGCAGCTTAAAGCAGGAGAACACCGGGGAGCTGTTTTTT. Protein product: CASSLKQENTGELFF.

This chain uses TRBV6-5 with TRBJ2-4, with D possibly TRBD2 on 7 matching bases. Germline V gives CDR1 MNHEY, CDR2 SVGAGI. V dropped 6 bases and J dropped 6 bases, with 15 bases sitting between them. This CDR3 comprises 14 residues. Here the CDR3 reads CASRLGGAGNIQYF. As DNA, the CDR3 is TGTGCCAGCAGATTAGGGGGGGCGGGAAACATTCAGTACTTC.

The rearrangement joins TRBV28 to TRBJ1-5; unclear D gene. The CDR3 spans 13 residues. Trimming shortened V by 8 bases and J by 3 bases, and 11 bases separated the two germline ends. Germline lookup yields CDR1 MDHEN and CDR2 SYDVKM. The CDR3 is CASGREHNQPQHF. CDR3 DNA: TGTGCCAGCGGCCGGGAGCACAATCAGCCCCAGCATTTT.

J is TRBJ1-4 and V is TRBV4-3, with D possibly matching TRBD1 (6 bases). Trimming removed 4 bases at V and 8 bases at J, with 23 bases between. The germline CDR1 and CDR2 sequences are LGHNA and YSLEER. The CDR3 extends over 17 amino acids. CDR3 DNA: TGCGCCAGCAGCCGAGGAGGGGGGGGCAGGGTGCACGAAAAACTGTTTTTT. Residues: CASSRGGGGRVHEKLFF.

The chain recombines TRBV15 with TRBJ1-1; D not resolved. Deletions cut 6 bases from V and 1 base from J, with 9 bases between. Germline V CDR1 and CDR2: LNHNV, YYDKDF (reference sequence). This CDR3 is 13 amino acids long. CDR3 nucleotides: TGTGCCACCAGTGTCTCAGCGAACACTGAAGCTTTCTTT. Its protein is CATSVSANTEAFF.

About this clone itself: The sample contains more than one DNA sequence encoding this CDR3. The chain is built from TRBV6-2 or TRBV6-3 and TRBJ1-5; no clear D gene. Trimming took 4 bases from V and 6 from J, leaving 4 bases between them. The length of the CDR3 is 11 residues. From germline, CDR1 is MNHEY and CDR2 SVGEGT. The CDR3 region is CASSSGQPQHF. The CDR3 DNA sequence: TGTGCCAGCAGTTCCGGTCAGCCCCAGCATTTT.

The genes are TRBV24-1 and TRBJ2-1; possibly TRBD1 or TRBD2 for D (5 bases each). Germline CDR1 and CDR2: KGHDR and SFDVKD. V lost 2 bases to trimming and J lost 7 bases, with 17 bases between them. The CDR3 contains 16 residues. CDR3 bases: TGTGCCACCAGTGATTCCGGGACCCTCATTATAAATGAGCAGTTCTTC. This gives the protein CATSDSGTLIINEQFF.

The chain has TRBV5-1 and TRBJ2-1, with 8 bases lining up with TRBD1. The germline gives CDR1 SGHRS, CDR2 YFSETQ. This CDR3 region has 14 residues. V shed 0 bases and J 8 bases; nucleotides not matched to a gene: 4. The CDR3 spells CASSLGTGWDEQFF. CDR3 nucleotides: TGCGCCAGCAGCTTGGGGACAGGGTGGGATGAGCAGTTCTTC. The full variable domain, its missing parts supplied by reference TRBV5-1 and TRBJ2-1, is KAGVTQTPRYLIKTRGQQVTLSCSPISGHRSVSWYQQTPGQGLQFLFEYFSETQRNKGNFPGRFSGRQFSNSRSEMNVSTLELGDSALYLCASSLGTGWDEQFFGPGTRLTVL.

V and J are TRBV3-1 (or the pseudogene TRBV3-2) and TRBJ1-2; 7 bases agree with TRBD1. V dropped 3 bases and J dropped 5; count of bases not matched to a gene: 6. The CDR3 loop spans 14 amino acids. In germline, CDR1 is LGHDT, CDR2 YNNKEL (reference sequence). The CDR3 nucleotides read TGTGCCAGCAGCCACACGACAGGGCGTTATGGCTACACCTTC. Its translation: CASSHTTGRYGYTF.

This clone has only a few counts. The sample holds other DNA sequences that translate to the same CDR3. The chain links TRBV12-3 or TRBV12-4 to TRBJ1-1, with 7 nucleotides matching TRBD1. Germline trimming cut 6 bases from V and 3 bases from J; bases unmatched to any gene: 4. CDR3 length equals 13 residues. The CDR3 region is CASSLTGDTEAFF. The CDR3 nucleotides read TGTGCCAGCAGCCTTACAGGGGACACTGAAGCTTTCTTT.

In its sample, this clone was seen once. The CDR3 DNA is TGCAGCGGCGGGACAGCTGATGGGGGGCCCCAGCATTTT. Its protein is CSGGTADGGPQHF. V is TRBV29-1 and J is TRBJ1-5; 7 bases agree with TRBD1. J gave up 9 bases and V 7 bases, and 12 bases lay outside the gene matches. The CDR3 has 13 residues. The V gene's germline CDR1 is SQVTM and CDR2 ANQGSEA.

V usage is TRBV6-2 or TRBV6-3 and J usage is TRBJ1-5; perhaps TRBD1 as D (5 bases). The CDR3 extends over 14 amino acids. The V and J ends lost 4 bases and 6 bases respectively, with 13 bases between them. The germline V gene encodes CDR1 MNHEY and CDR2 SVGEGT. The CDR3 nucleotides are TGTGCCAGCAGTTCCAGGGTATTTGGTCAGCCCCAGCATTTT. Residues: CASSSRVFGQPQHF.

This clone was observed a single time. This sequence joins TRBV11-1 and TRBJ2-5; D perhaps matches TRBD1 (5 bases). The CDR3 is 14 amino acids. Trimming took off 5 bases at V and 1 base at J, with 11 bases between the two ends. In germline, CDR1 is SGHAT, CDR2 FQDESV (reference sequence). The CDR3 region is CASSQGWGQETQYF. The CDR3 DNA is TGTGCCAGCAGCCAGGGCTGGGGCCAAGAGACCCAGTACTTC.

The chain recombines TRBV4-2 with TRBJ1-1; no firm D call. Trimming took off 3 bases at V and 0 bases at J, with 14 bases between the two ends. CDR3 size: 16 residues. The germline CDR1 and CDR2 sequences are LGHNA and YNFKEQ. CDR3 loop: CASSQTTGSMNTEAFF. The CDR3 DNA follows: TGTGCCAGCAGCCAGACCACCGGGAGCATGAACACTGAAGCTTTCTTT.